This TCR beta chain is from a study of shared clonotypes between healthy human individuals (dated by TCRdb to about 2020). In the study overall: A couple of women and a few men aged 18 to 49 years were included in the cohort. For each donor, three plates each were used for CD4 naive and CD4 memory, two plates were used for CD8 naive, and one plate was used for CD8 memory. To estimate repertoire size and how much clonotype sharing occurs between individuals, the study deeply sequenced the blood TCR repertoires of roughly 5 healthy adults. To increase sequencing depth and limit assay-specific biases, TCR repertoire library preparation and sequencing were carried out by different laboratories using diverse techniques. Each donor's leukapheresis produced roughly between roughly 0.9 and 8.9 billion PBMCs.

Findings and caveats that apply to the study as a whole: Naive subsets generally had larger estimated clonotype richness than memory subsets did. Incomplete sequencing was indicated by rarefaction of sorted-subset datasets, despite the large sequencing depth. The genetic and exposure-history diversity represented was limited by the small number of donors. Sampling was restricted to blood, and TCR repertoires in tissues likely differ from the TCR repertoires found in blood. Pairwise subsampling led to the expectation that sequencing depth would affect the degree of clonotype sharing among donors. When a few donors were compared, the shared fraction of clonotypes was roughly 5% for naive CD4, more than 3% for naive CD8, more than 2% for memory CD4, and 0.3% to 0.5% for memory CD8. Clonotypes shared by all four sorted-subset donors showed higher generation probabilities than non-shared clonotypes.

The CDR3 runs 15 amino acids, cysteine and phenylalanine included. Only the CDR3 DNA stays, 45 bases, in frame from base 1. V lost 0 bases and J lost 0 bases; the stretch between them is 8 bases long. Reading the germline V gene gives CDR1 SGHNT and CDR2 YENEEA. This clone was recorded once. This receptor's antigen is unknown. No base-level quality is on record; no much larger clone is a single base apart. Using the deep immunoSEQ assay, TCR CDR3 regions were amplified from genomic DNA by multiplex PCR. For each cell subset, the extracted genomic DNA was distributed evenly across all wells of several immunoSEQ 96-well plates, and each plate served as one replicate. For sorted subsets, roughly 200 ng of genomic DNA, equivalent to 25,000 to 35,000 T cell genomes, went into each replicate PCR. The purified libraries were quantified using a Qubit 3.0 fluorometer, sized with a Bioanalyzer 2100, and then quantified again using the KAPA Library Quantification kit. Every immunoSEQ 96-well plate was sequenced on a separate single-read 150-cycle Illumina NextSeq 550 flow cell. Under the source paper's analysis protocol: The immunoSEQ output contained only junctional sequences without quality scores, so filtering could not match that applied to full-length reads. Sequences were annotated with PyIR, a Python wrapper for IgBLAST v1.9, using IMGT germline references to assign V/J genes and CDR3. Reads were filtered out if the reads had weak V/J assignments (E-value above 1e-6), no CDR3, stop codons, out-of-frame junctions, or ambiguous translated residues. V3J clonotypes were defined as sequences sharing an identical inferred V gene, J gene, and CDR3 amino acid sequence. The percentage overlap between two repertoires was calculated by dividing the number of shared unique clonotypes by the size of the smaller repertoire. Richness of each repertoire was evaluated using RTK rarefaction, the Chao1 estimator, and Recon v2.1 estimates of unobserved clonotypes. Generation probabilities for all TCRbeta clonotypes obtained by the gDNA method from a handful of donors were computed using OLGA. Drawn from immuneACCESS, this table holds only the in-frame rearrangements with V and J called that TCRdb kept. Clones are partly lost; checked studies trace under half to an unresolved V gene and leave the rest unexplained. Clone size and V and J calls were adopted from that table, with D and trimming inferred from the DNA. The sample table shows approximately 2.5 million clones, and around nine tenths are seen once. The ten largest clones take up over 0.12% of the sample.

Donors were healthy HIV-negative adults with no recently reported acute infections or vaccinations. All donors were Caucasian adults living in Nashville, Tennessee, USA. CD4+ T cells were enriched by magnetic negative selection, after which naive cells were positively selected on CD45RA and the negative fraction was taken as the memory subset. After blood collection by leukapheresis, PBMCs were isolated using Ficoll-Histopaque density gradient centrifugation and then cryopreserved in the vapor phase of liquid nitrogen. Purity and quantity of every magnetically sorted T cell population were checked by analytical flow cytometry. Genomic DNA was isolated from each sorted fraction and quantified by UV absorbance on a Nanodrop 2000c.

The specimen sequenced was naive CD4+ T cells sorted from blood. The cell subset or site label for this specimen denotes: CD45RA+ positively selected. The chain employs TRBV11-3 and TRBJ1-1; there is no confident call for the D gene. This receptor was taken from a man between 18 and 29 years old in good health. The sequenced DNA is TGTGCCAGCAGCTTAGATAGCCAGATGAACACTGAAGCTTTCTTT. This encodes CASSLDSQMNTEAFF.